The source of this TCR beta chain is a study of tumor-infiltrating lymphocytes in localized non-small cell lung cancer. Some clones are missing from TCRdb's copy, which holds only in-frame ones; the method was immunoSEQ multiplex PCR. There are just under 7,500 clones in the sample; 77% occur only once, and about 5.2% lies in the top ten. General observations from the study: TCR sequencing covered a subset of patients with enough tissue. Higher tumor T cell infiltration than in uninvolved lung was supported by TCRbeta sequencing.

V was clipped by 5 bases and J by 0 bases, with 11 bases between them. Germline values: CDR1 ENHRY, CDR2 SYGVKD. This CDR3 is built from 15 residues. In the case of this clone: Its antigen is currently unknown.

V usage is TRBV10-3 and J usage is TRBJ1-3; D is uncertain. The sequencing input was uninvolved lung tissue not adjacent to the tumor. This receptor was taken from a human donor with non-small cell lung cancer. CDR3 loop: CAISLRHHSGNTIYF. The CDR3, as DNA: TGTGCCATCAGTTTGAGACACCACTCTGGAAACACCATATATTTT.